This T cell receptor (beta chain) was sequenced during a study of graft-versus-host responses after intestinal transplantation. Intraepithelial and lamina propria lymphocytes were released after the graft tissue was processed. CDR3 length: 13 residues. The germline V gene has CDR1 LGHNA and CDR2 YNFKEQ. Trimming stripped 0 bases from V and 2 bases from J, with 5 bases between. This clone appeared a few times. The data were produced by immunoSEQ multiplex PCR, yet TCRdb's version contains in-frame clones alone and is incomplete. The sample includes 25,000 to 35,000 clones, about three quarters of them seen just once.

This specimen was ileum tissue, taken 98 days after intestinal transplantation. J is TRBJ2-7 and V is TRBV4-2; no clear D. The sequence derives from a human patient who received an intestinal transplant, so some T cells may come from the graft donor. CDR3 DNA: TGTGCCAGCAGCCAAGAATCAACCTACGAGCAGTACTTC. Protein sequence: CASSQESTYEQYF.